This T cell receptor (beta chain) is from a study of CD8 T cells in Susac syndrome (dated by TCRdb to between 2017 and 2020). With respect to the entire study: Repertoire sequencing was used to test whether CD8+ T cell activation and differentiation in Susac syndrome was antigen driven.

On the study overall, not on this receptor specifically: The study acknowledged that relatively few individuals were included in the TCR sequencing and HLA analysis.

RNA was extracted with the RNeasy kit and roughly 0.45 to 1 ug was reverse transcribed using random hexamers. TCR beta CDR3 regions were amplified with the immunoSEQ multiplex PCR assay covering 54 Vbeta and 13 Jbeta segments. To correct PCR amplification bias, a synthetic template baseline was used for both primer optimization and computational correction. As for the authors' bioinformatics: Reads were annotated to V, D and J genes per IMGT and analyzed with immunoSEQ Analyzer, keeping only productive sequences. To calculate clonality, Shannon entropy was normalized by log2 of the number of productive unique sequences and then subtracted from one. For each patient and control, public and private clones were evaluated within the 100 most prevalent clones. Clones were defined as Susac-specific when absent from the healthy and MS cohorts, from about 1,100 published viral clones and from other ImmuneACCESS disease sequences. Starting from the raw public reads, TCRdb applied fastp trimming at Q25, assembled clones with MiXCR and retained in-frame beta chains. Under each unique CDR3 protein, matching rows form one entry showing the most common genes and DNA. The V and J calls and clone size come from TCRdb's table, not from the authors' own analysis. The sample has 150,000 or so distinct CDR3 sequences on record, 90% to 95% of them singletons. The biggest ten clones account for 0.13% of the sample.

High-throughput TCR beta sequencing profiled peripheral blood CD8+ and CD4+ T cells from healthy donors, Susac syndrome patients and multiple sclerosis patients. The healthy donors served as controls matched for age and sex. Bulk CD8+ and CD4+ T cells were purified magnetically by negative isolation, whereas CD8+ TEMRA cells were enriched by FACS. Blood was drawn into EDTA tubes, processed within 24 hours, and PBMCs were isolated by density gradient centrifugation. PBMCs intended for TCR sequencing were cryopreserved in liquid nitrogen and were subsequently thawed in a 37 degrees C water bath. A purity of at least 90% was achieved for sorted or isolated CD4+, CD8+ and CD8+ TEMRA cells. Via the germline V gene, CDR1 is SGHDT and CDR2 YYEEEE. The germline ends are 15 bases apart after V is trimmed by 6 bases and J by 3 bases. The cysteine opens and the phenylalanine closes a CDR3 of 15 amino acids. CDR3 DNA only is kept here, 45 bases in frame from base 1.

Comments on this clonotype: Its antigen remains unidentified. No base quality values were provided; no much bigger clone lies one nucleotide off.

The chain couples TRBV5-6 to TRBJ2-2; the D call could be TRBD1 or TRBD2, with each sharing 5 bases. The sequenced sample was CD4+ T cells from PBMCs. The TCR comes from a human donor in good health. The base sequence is TGTGCCAGCACCCCGGGGCGGGCAGACACCGGGGAGCTGTTTTTT. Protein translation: CASTPGRADTGELFF.